This is a list of T cell receptor beta chains from one sample in a study of shared clonotypes between healthy human individuals. Produced via immunoSEQ multiplex PCR; TCRdb's table is partial and in-frame only. There are hundreds of thousands of clones in the sample; less than 96% occur only once, and roughly 0.06% lies in the top ten. The sample taken for sequencing was naive CD4+ T cells sorted from blood. These receptors all stem from a woman aged 25 to 45 in good health. The CDR3 runs from the conserved cysteine through the conserved F or W. D genes are given only for firm matches. Only part of the rows carry a size: once, few, many, or a class if the clone is expanded.

TRBV15	-	-	TRBJ2-7	TGTGCCACCAGCAGAGACAGGGGTACCGACGAGCAGTACTTC	CATSRDRGTDEQYF
TRBV19	-	-	TRBJ2-7	TGTGCCAGTACTGGGGACTTATGGGGGGAGGCCTACGAGCAGTACTTC	CASTGDLWGEAYEQYF
TRBV19	-	once	TRBJ1-1	TGTGCCAGTAGTATTCTGGGGAACACTGAAGCTTTCTTT	CASSILGNTEAFF
TRBV28	-	once	TRBJ2-7	TGTGCCAGCAGTTTCCGCGGGAAAGGAACCTACGAGCAGTACTTC	CASSFRGKGTYEQYF
TRBV2	TRBD2	-	TRBJ2-7	TGTGCCAGCAGTGAAGTAGCGGGAGGAGGAGAGCAGTACTTC	CASSEVAGGGEQYF
TRBV7-2	-	-	TRBJ2-7	TGTGCCAGCAGCTTAAGTGCGGCAGACCCCTACGAGCAGTACTTC	CASSLSAADPYEQYF
TRBV5-5	-	-	TRBJ1-1	TGTGCCAGCAGCTCCCGAGATAACACTGAAGCTTTCTTT	CASSSRDNTEAFF
TRBV13	TRBD2	-	TRBJ2-3	TGTGCCAGCAGCTTAGCTAGCGGGAGTATCACAGATACGCAGTATTTT	CASSLASGSITDTQYF
TRBV11-2	-	once	TRBJ1-5	TGTGCCAGCAGCGGTGGCGGGGGCGATTCCCTCTCCAATCAGCCCCAGCATTTT	CASSGGGGDSLSNQPQHF
TRBV28	-	-	TRBJ2-6	TGTGCCAGCACGCCACGGGGGTCTGGGGCCAACGTCCTGACTTTC	CASTPRGSGANVLTF
TRBV10-1	-	-	TRBJ2-7	TGCGCCAGCAGGGGGACCACAAGTCATTACGAGCAGTACTTC	CASRGTTSHYEQYF
TRBV28	-	-	TRBJ1-2	TGTGCCAGCAGTTTAAAAGGGGGCTATGGCTACACCTTC	CASSLKGGYGYTF
TRBV6-5	TRBD2	once	TRBJ2-3	TGTGCCAGCAGTTACCGGGAGGGATCCACAGATACGCAGTATTTT	CASSYREGSTDTQYF
TRBV28	-	-	TRBJ2-7	TGTGCCAGCATAAAGACGGGACCACCCTTCTCCTACGAGCAGTACTTC	CASIKTGPPFSYEQYF
TRBV28	TRBD2	-	TRBJ2-7	TGTGCCAGCATAGCTAGCGGGAGGAGTATCTACGAGCAGTACTTC	CASIASGRSIYEQYF
TRBV4-1	-	-	TRBJ1-3	TGCGCCAGCAGCCAAGAGGGGTTTCGTGGAAACACCATATATTTT	CASSQEGFRGNTIYF
TRBV28	-	-	TRBJ2-7	TGTGCCAGCAGTCCGCGGGGGACAGTACGATACGAGCAGTACTTC	CASSPRGTVRYEQYF
TRBV4-2	TRBD2	-	TRBJ2-3	TGTGCCAGCAGCCCCGTACGACTAGCGGGGCGCACAGATACGCAGTATTTT	CASSPVRLAGRTDTQYF
TRBV7-8	-	-	TRBJ2-7	TGTGCCATCCTGGGGGGCGGGGAGGGCCTTTACGAGCAGTACTTC	CAILGGGEGLYEQYF
TRBV21-1	-	once	TRBJ2-1	TGTGCCAGCAGCAAAGAAGAAGCGGGAGGGCCGGGTGAGCAGTTCTTC	CASSKEEAGGPGEQFF
TRBV6-1	-	once	TRBJ1-5	TGTGCCAGCAGTGAGCCAGGGAGCCCGAATCAGCCCCAGCATTTT	CASSEPGSPNQPQHF
TRBV28	-	once	TRBJ2-6	TGTGCCAGCAGTTTCTGGTCATTCTCTGGGGCCAACGTCCTGACTTTC	CASSFWSFSGANVLTF
TRBV9	TRBD1	-	TRBJ1-3	TGTGCCAGCAGCGTAGCAGGACAGGCCCCGGGGTCCATATATTTT	CASSVAGQAPGSIYF
TRBV4-1	TRBD1	once	TRBJ1-2	TGCGCCAGCAGCCCCCCCTACTGGGACAGACCGAACTATGGCTACACCTTC	CASSPPYWDRPNYGYTF
TRBV7-8	-	-	TRBJ2-7	TGTGCCAGCAGCTTATTCCGCGTTGGCTACGAGCAGTACTTC	CASSLFRVGYEQYF
TRBV6-1	-	-	TRBJ2-7	TGTGCCAGCAGTCGTGACTCCTACGAGCAGTACTTC	CASSRDSYEQYF